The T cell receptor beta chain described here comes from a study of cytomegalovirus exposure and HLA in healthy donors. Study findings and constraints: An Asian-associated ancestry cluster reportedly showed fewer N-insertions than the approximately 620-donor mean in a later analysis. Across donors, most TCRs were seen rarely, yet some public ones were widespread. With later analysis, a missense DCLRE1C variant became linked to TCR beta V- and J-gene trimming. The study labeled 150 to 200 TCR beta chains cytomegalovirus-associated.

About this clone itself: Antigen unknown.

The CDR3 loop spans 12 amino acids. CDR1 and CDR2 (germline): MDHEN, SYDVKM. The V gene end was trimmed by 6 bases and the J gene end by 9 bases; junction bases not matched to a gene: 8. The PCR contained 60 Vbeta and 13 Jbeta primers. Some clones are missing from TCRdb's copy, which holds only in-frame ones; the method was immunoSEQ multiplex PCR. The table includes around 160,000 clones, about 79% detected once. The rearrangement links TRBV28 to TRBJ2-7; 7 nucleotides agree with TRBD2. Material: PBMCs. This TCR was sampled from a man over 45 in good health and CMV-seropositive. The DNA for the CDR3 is TGTGCCAGCAGCCTCCCGGGGGGTGGGCAGTACGTC. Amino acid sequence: CASSLPGGGQYV.